What follows are 21 T cell receptor beta chains derived from one specimen sequenced in a study of shared clonotypes between healthy human individuals. The repertoire was sequenced with immunoSEQ multiplex PCR; TCRdb's copy has only in-frame clones and lacks some. The sample shows about 1.5 million clones, nearly 99% of them seen only once. The sequencing sample was made of naive CD4+ T cells sorted from blood. Subset in this sample: CD45RA+ positively selected. The receptors originated from a man under 40 in good health.

The gene calls are TRBV27 and TRBJ2-7; 12 bases align to TRBD1. The germline CDR1 and CDR2 sequences are MNHEY and SMNVEV (reference sequence). Trimming at V came to 2 bases and at J to 6 bases, leaving 8 bases not matched to a gene. The CDR3 contains 16 residues. For the CDR3, the DNA is TGTGCCAGCAGTTTACGGGACAGGGGGCGAATTCGCGAGCAGTACTTC. Its translation: CASSLRDRGRIREQYF.

This chain joins TRBV5-4 and TRBJ2-3; 15 bases align to TRBD2. CDR3 length: 15 amino acids. Germline V CDR1 and CDR2: SGHNT, YYREEE (reference sequence). The J segment lost 5 bases and the V segment lost 4 bases, leaving 2 bases of the junction unmatched. The CDR3 region has the DNA TGTGCCAGCAGCCGGACTAGCGGGAGGGTAGATACGCAGTATTTT. Its protein product is CASSRTSGRVDTQYF. The full variable domain, completed using reference TRBV5-4 and TRBJ2-3, is ETGVTQSPTHLIKTRGQQVTLRCSSQSGHNTVSWYQQALGQGPQFIFQYYREEENGRGNFPPRFSGLQFPNYSSELNVNALELDDSALYLCASSRTSGRVDTQYFGPGTRLTVL.

The table lists this clone with a count of one. This rearrangement joins TRBV9 to TRBJ2-7, with a tentative D call TRBD2 (6 bases). Germline lookup yields CDR1 SGDLS and CDR2 YYNGEE. The CDR3 has 17 amino acids. The V end lost 0 bases, the J end lost 7 bases, and 23 bases lay between the germline ends. CDR3 in DNA: TGTGCCAGCAGCGTAGAGGAAGGGTGGGGACTCACCCAGGAGCAGTACTTC. It is translated as CASSVEEGWGLTQEQYF. The variable domain in full, completed from reference TRBV9 and TRBJ2-7, reads DSGVTQTPKHLITATGQRVTLRCSPRSGDLSVYWYQQSLDQGLQFLIQYYNGEERAKGNILERFSAQQFPDLHSELNLSSLELGDSALYFCASSVEEGWGLTQEQYFGPGTRLTVT.

About this clone: The sample holds other DNA sequences that translate to the same CDR3. This chain connects TRBV7-3 to TRBJ2-2; maybe TRBD1 (6 bases). Trimming took 3 bases from V and 5 from J, leaving 10 bases between them. The germline CDR1 and CDR2 sequences are SGHTA and FQGTGA. The CDR3 covers 14 residues. This CDR3 reads CASSLGRGTGELFF. CDR3 coding DNA: TGTGCCAGCAGCTTGGGCAGGGGTACCGGGGAGCTGTTTTTT.

The chain carries TRBV7-6 and TRBJ1-4; D is unresolved. The CDR3 has 15 residues. CDR1 is SGHVS, CDR2 FNYEAQ, per germline. The V end lost 0 bases, the J end lost 6 bases, and 11 bases lay between the germline ends. In DNA form, the CDR3 reads TGTGCCAGCAGCTTAGCGCAAAGGAGCGATGAAAAACTGTTTTTT. Residues: CASSLAQRSDEKLFF.

The genes are TRBV6-5 and TRBJ1-5; D is ambiguous. Germline V gene sequence: CDR1 MNHEY, CDR2 SVGAGI. The length of the CDR3 is 13 residues. V lost 5 bases, J lost 5 bases, and 10 bases lay in between. The DNA for the CDR3 is TGTGCCAGCAGTCCGTACCTGGATCAGCCCCAGCATTTT. Its translation: CASSPYLDQPQHF.

As to this clone: An end of the junction does not agree with germline; a read error may underlie this. V gene TRBV20-1 combines with J gene TRBJ2-1; tentative D call: TRBD2 (6 bases). CDR1 and CDR2 from the germline V gene are DFQATT and SNEGSKA (reference sequence). The CDR3 extends over 10 amino acids. As DNA, the CDR3 is TGTTCGGGAGCCTACAATGAGCAGTTCTTC. Protein sequence: CSGAYNEQFF.

The chain recombines TRBV29-1 with TRBJ2-2; 9 nucleotides agree with TRBD1. The CDR3 is 16 residues long. Germline assignment: CDR1 SQVTM and CDR2 ANQGSEA. The V segment lost 4 bases and the J segment 4 bases; nucleotides outside the gene matches: 10. The CDR3 sequence is CSVAPLGTGSTGELFF. CDR3 bases: TGCAGCGTTGCCCCCCTCGGGACAGGGAGCACCGGGGAGCTGTTTTTT.

V is TRBV6-5 and J is TRBJ2-5, with a possible D match to TRBD2 (6 bases). V shed 5 bases and J shed 5 bases, with 15 bases lying between them. CDR1 and CDR2 (germline): MNHEY, SVGAGI. CDR3 length equals 14 residues. The CDR3 bases are TGTGCCAGCAGTCCTGGGGGGATTGGGGAGACCCAGTACTTC. It specifies CASSPGGIGETQYF.

This chain links TRBV7-7 with TRBJ2-6; D is undetermined. CDR3 length: 18 amino acids. From germline, CDR1 is SSHAT and CDR2 FNYEAQ (reference sequence). V lost 5 bases, J lost 13 bases, and 30 bases lay in between. Here the CDR3 DNA reads TGTGCCAGCAGCCATGTCCATAATGCCACAAAGTCGGGCCAAGTCCTGACTTTC. It is translated as CASSHVHNATKSGQVLTF.

J is TRBJ2-3 and V is TRBV6-6, with TRBD2 identical over 7 bases. The CDR3 has 14 amino acids. Germline V lookup: CDR1 MNHNY, CDR2 SVGAGI (reference sequence). With V trimmed by 0 bases and J by 5 bases, 2 bases remained unmatched. For the CDR3, the DNA is TGTGCCAGCAGTTACTCAGGGAGGGAAGATACGCAGTATTTT. Protein: CASSYSGREDTQYF.

The CDR3 sequence: CASTGTLASTDTQYF. The CDR3 DNA is TGTGCCAGCACTGGAACTTTGGCATCCACAGATACGCAGTATTTT. The chain combines TRBV6-1 with TRBJ2-3, with no clear D. V was cut by 7 bases and J by 2 bases, with 16 bases left in between. Germline assignment: CDR1 MNHNS and CDR2 SASEGT. The length of the CDR3 is 15 residues.

CDR3 in amino acids: CASSWLGGALTYNEQFF. In DNA form, the CDR3 reads TGCGCCAGCAGCTGGCTCGGGGGCGCATTGACGTACAATGAGCAGTTCTTC. The rearrangement links TRBV5-1 to TRBJ2-1; D is possibly TRBD1 or TRBD2 (6 bases each). This CDR3 has 17 residues. Per the germline V gene, CDR1 is SGHRS and CDR2 is YFSETQ. The V end lost 3 bases, the J end lost 4 bases, and 20 bases lay between the germline ends.

CDR3 DNA sequence: TGCGCCAGCGCCCTCACCCTTCCAACTAATGAAAAACTGTTTTTT. Its protein is CASALTLPTNEKLFF. V is TRBV4-1 and J is TRBJ1-4, with D hard to call. The CDR3 extends over 15 amino acids. With 8 bases removed from V and 0 bases from J, the gap between germline ends came to 13 bases. Per the germline V gene, CDR1 is MGHRA and CDR2 is YSYEKL.

The chain joins TRBV9 to TRBJ2-3; perhaps TRBD2 as D (5 bases). CDR1 is SGDLS, CDR2 YYNGEE, per germline. The CDR3 loop spans 13 amino acids. Trimming took off 2 bases at V and 4 bases at J, with 8 bases between the two ends. The CDR3 DNA reads TGTGCCAGCAGCGTGGACTGGTCAGATACGCAGTATTTT. As protein: CASSVDWSDTQYF. Looking up the rest from reference TRBV9 and TRBJ2-3 gives the full variable domain: DSGVTQTPKHLITATGQRVTLRCSPRSGDLSVYWYQQSLDQGLQFLIQYYNGEERAKGNILERFSAQQFPDLHSELNLSSLELGDSALYFCASSVDWSDTQYFGPGTRLTVL.

The J gene is TRBJ2-2, the V gene TRBV6-1, with D possibly being TRBD2 (5 bases). Per the germline V gene, CDR1 is MNHNS and CDR2 is SASEGT. Trimming took 2 bases from V and 7 from J, leaving 14 bases between them. The CDR3 has 15 residues. The CDR3 nucleotides are TGTGCCAGCAGTGAATCCGGTCGCCGGGGCGGGGAGCTGTTTTTT. This sequence encodes CASSESGRRGGELFF.

This clone is a singleton in its sample. The V gene is TRBV4-3, the J gene TRBJ2-1; 10 bases agree with TRBD1. The CDR3 sequence is 14 residues long. CDR1 and CDR2 from the germline V gene are LGHNA and YSLEER. V gave up 4 bases and J gave up 6 bases; unmatched junction bases: 3. The CDR3 reads CASSRWTGGNEQFF. CDR3 sequence (DNA): TGCGCCAGCAGCCGTTGGACAGGGGGCAATGAGCAGTTCTTC.

V and J are TRBV28 and TRBJ2-7; TRBD2 might be the D (5 bases). V shed 5 bases and J shed 1 base, with 15 bases lying between them. The CDR3 spans 15 residues. In germline, CDR1 is MDHEN, CDR2 SYDVKM. The CDR3 region is CASSPDYGRSYEQYF. DNA of the CDR3: TGTGCCAGCAGTCCCGACTATGGACGGTCCTACGAGCAGTACTTC. Complete variable domain (other parts from reference TRBV28 and TRBJ2-7): DVKVTQSSRYLVKRTGEKVFLECVQDMDHENMFWYRQDPGLGLRLIYFSYDVKMKEKGDIPEGYSVSREKKERFSLILESASTNQTSMYLCASSPDYGRSYEQYFGPGTRLTVT.

The chain recombines TRBV7-9 with TRBJ2-3, with unresolved D. Germline V lookup: CDR1 SEHNR, CDR2 FQNEAQ (reference sequence). The CDR3 is made up of 12 amino acids. CDR3 sequence reads: CLESGRTDTQYF. The CDR3 region has the DNA TGTCTAGAGTCGGGCCGCACAGATACGCAGTATTTT.

This chain joins TRBV14 and TRBJ2-1; unclear D gene. This CDR3 region has 17 residues. CDR1 and CDR2 from the germline V gene are SGHDN and FVKESK. The V end was cut by 0 bases, the J end by 5 bases, with 17 bases between. CDR3 residues: CASSQDFVRHGNNEQFF. CDR3 coding DNA: TGTGCCAGCAGCCAAGATTTTGTACGCCATGGAAACAATGAGCAGTTCTTC.

This chain links TRBV6-6 with TRBJ2-7; 11 bases match TRBD1. This CDR3 is built from 15 residues. Germline V CDR1 and CDR2: MNHNY, SVGAGI (reference sequence). J lost 10 bases, V lost 3 bases, and 11 bases had no gene match. The CDR3 DNA reads as TGTGCCAGCAGTTATCGGGACAGGGGGGGCCTCGGTCAGTACTTC. It specifies CASSYRDRGGLGQYF.